This T cell receptor (beta chain) was sequenced during a study of post-analysis software for immune sequencing data (dated by TCRdb to the mid-2010s). With respect to the entire study: Relapsing-remitting, secondary progressive and progressive-relapsing multiple sclerosis were recorded as disease courses, and subtype annotation was lacking for some patients. A subset of samples was prepared in parallel using single-end sample barcoding, then pooled and co-amplified after Illumina adapter ligation. Patient repertoires were compared against 11 previously published healthy control repertoires from donors aged about 6 to 28 years. The paper's findings and limits, for the study overall: A few TRBV segments, including TRBV5-6, TRBV5-1 and TRBV20-1, were significantly more frequent in patients than controls. The multiple sclerosis patient group was slightly younger than the control group. When samples were clustered directly using the F measure, samples prepared in the same batch co-clustered strongly, which prompted a batch-effect correction. Multiple sclerosis patients had significantly lower normalized Chao1 diversity than controls, a result that suggests substantial peripheral T-cell clonal expansion.

For CDR1 and CDR2, the germline V gene lists SGHRS and YFSETQ. There are 14 amino acids in the CDR3, from cysteine to phenylalanine inclusive. Just the 42-base CDR3 DNA is kept, in frame starting at base 1. The junction shows trimming of 7 bases on V and 2 bases on J, plus 15 bases between the germline ends. TCR beta repertoires were profiled from peripheral blood of roughly twelve young patients with multiple sclerosis to demonstrate the VDJtools post-analysis software. The multiple sclerosis patients were children and adolescents ranging in age from 6 to 15 years. Receptor amplification or capture employed PCR. For sequencing, an Illumina HiSeq 2500 was employed. To reduce PCR and sequencing biases, unique molecular identifiers were incorporated into the TCR beta cDNA libraries. Per 1 to 10 million input T cells, some 500,000 cDNA molecules were obtained, such that each molecule approximated one T cell. The patient libraries were prepared and sequenced with the same protocol used for the earlier healthy control dataset. Samples belonging to the same batch were prepared together, multiplexed and sequenced on a shared HiSeq lane. For the original study's pipeline: Raw barcoded reads were processed with MIGEC, and single-read molecular identifier groups were discarded before consensus assembly and CDR3 extraction. VDJtools was used for post-analysis of the clonotype tables, and diversity was normalized by down-sampling every dataset to the size of the smallest sample. Repertoire overlap clustering matched CDR3 amino acid but not nucleotide sequences to correct batch-related cross-sample contamination. The public sequencing data were trimmed at Q25 with fastp and processed into clonotypes with MiXCR by TCRdb, which kept only in-frame beta chains. Records with the same CDR3 protein are collapsed into one entry carrying the most frequent genes and DNA. In this record, the V and J calls reflect TCRdb's handling and not the investigators' own analysis. The sample yields about 820,000 distinct CDR3 sequences; about 57% were counted once. The top ten clonotypes cover approximately 4.3% of the sample.

As for this clonotype: What this receptor recognizes is not known. Base qualities are missing; no much larger clone stands one base away.

The sequenced sample was blood. The sequence was obtained from a girl aged 5 to 17 with multiple sclerosis. Recombination joined TRBV5-1 with TRBJ2-5; the D segment cannot be called with confidence. In nucleotide form, the sequence is TGCGCCAGCTCTAACCTAATCCAACAAGAGACCCAGTACTTC. This codes for CASSNLIQQETQYF.